The present T cell receptor beta chain was sequenced within a study of T cell responses to AZD1222 COVID-19 vaccine. Broader study findings: Spike was spanned by vaccine-associated CD4 TCRs, with dominance at 160-218 and 743-854. Baseline serostatus was positive in only six AZD1222 recipients. Compared with day 0, the breadth and depth of the Spike-specific TCR repertoire rose significantly after two doses of AZD1222.

From germline, CDR1 is SGDLS and CDR2 YYNGEE. The CDR3 totals 13 residues. V was cut by 3 bases and J by 8 bases, with 14 bases left in between. About this clone: Its antigen remains unidentified.

This table comes from immunoSEQ multiplex PCR, and its TCRdb copy is limited to in-frame clones, with some not included. The table lists just over 60,000 clones, roughly three quarters of them singletons. This chain joins TRBV9 and TRBJ1-2; D is ambiguous. The sequences come from peripheral blood, collected on day 0 of AZD1222 vaccination. The TCR comes from an adult in good health. The CDR3 loop is CASSAHVDGGYTF. The CDR3 DNA reads TGTGCCAGCAGCGCCCACGTGGACGGCGGCTACACCTTC.